These T cell receptor beta chains were read from a single sample in a study of blood T cell repertoires in COVID-19. Profiling relied on immunoSEQ multiplex PCR, and the TCRdb table lists in-frame clones only, not all of them. This repertoire shows about 250,000 clones, about 80% found once; its top ten account for roughly 3.1%. The specimen was PBMCs or T cells enriched from blood (not recorded which). The receptor set was obtained from a middle-aged man who had recovered from COVID-19. Each CDR3 is given with its conserved first and last residue. D genes are given only for firm matches. Clone size is not always given. Where it is, it says once, few, many or a class for expanded clones.

CDR3nt: TGTGCCAGCAGCTTGACTAGCGGCTACAATGAGCAGTTCTTC
CDR3aa: CASSLTSGYNEQFF
abundance: -
j_gene: TRBJ2-1
d_gene: TRBD2
v_gene: TRBV6-5

CDR3nt: TGTGCCAGCAGCTTATGGACAGTAAGTATGAACACTGAAGCTTTCTTT
CDR3aa: CASSLWTVSMNTEAFF
abundance: -
j_gene: TRBJ1-1
d_gene: -
v_gene: TRBV7-6

CDR3nt: TGTGCCAGCAGTTTATATCGAGGCGGTACAGATACGCAGTATTTT
CDR3aa: CASSLYRGGTDTQYF
abundance: -
j_gene: TRBJ2-3
d_gene: -
v_gene: TRBV28

CDR3nt: TGTGCCAGCAGCGTAGGTCACAGCCGAAATCAGCCCCAGCATTTT
CDR3aa: CASSVGHSRNQPQHF
abundance: few
j_gene: TRBJ1-5
d_gene: -
v_gene: TRBV9

CDR3nt: TGTGCCAGCAGCGGCCGGGACAGATTCTCGTCCGGAAACACCATATATTTT
CDR3aa: CASSGRDRFSSGNTIYF
abundance: -
j_gene: TRBJ1-3
d_gene: TRBD1
v_gene: TRBV5-5

CDR3nt: TGTGCCAGCAGAGACAGGGAAAGCTATGGCTACACCTTC
CDR3aa: CASRDRESYGYTF
abundance: -
j_gene: TRBJ1-2
d_gene: TRBD1
v_gene: TRBV9

CDR3nt: TGTGCCAGCAGCTTGTCCGCGTATGGCTACACCTTC
CDR3aa: CASSLSAYGYTF
abundance: -
j_gene: TRBJ1-2
d_gene: -
v_gene: TRBV5-6

CDR3nt: TGTGCCAGCAGCCAGAAGGCTAGCGGGAGCTACAATGAGCAGTTCTTC
CDR3aa: CASSQKASGSYNEQFF
abundance: -
j_gene: TRBJ2-1
d_gene: TRBD2
v_gene: TRBV14

CDR3nt: TGTGCCTGGAGTGCCCGTAATGAGCAGTTCTTC
CDR3aa: CAWSARNEQFF
abundance: -
j_gene: TRBJ2-1
d_gene: -
v_gene: TRBV30

CDR3nt: TGTGCCAGCAGTTTCTACAGCAATCAGCCCCAGCATTTT
CDR3aa: CASSFYSNQPQHF
abundance: -
j_gene: TRBJ1-5
d_gene: -
v_gene: TRBV27

CDR3nt: TGTGCCAGCAGCGTATTAAGGGGGGGATCCTACAATGAGCAGTTCTTC
CDR3aa: CASSVLRGGSYNEQFF
abundance: -
j_gene: TRBJ2-1
d_gene: -
v_gene: TRBV9

CDR3nt: TGTGCCACGGGGGGAGCTGAAGCTTTCTTT
CDR3aa: CATGGAEAFF
abundance: -
j_gene: TRBJ1-1
d_gene: -
v_gene: TRBV24-1

CDR3nt: TGTGCCAGCAGTCCCCCCCTATTAGCCCTCCACTTT
CDR3aa: CASSPPLLALHF
abundance: few
j_gene: TRBJ1-6
d_gene: -
v_gene: TRBV12-3/TRBV12-4

CDR3nt: TGCGCCAGCAGCCTCACTAGCGGGAGTATGAATGAGCAGTTCTTC
CDR3aa: CASSLTSGSMNEQFF
abundance: -
j_gene: TRBJ2-1
d_gene: TRBD2
v_gene: TRBV5-1

CDR3nt: TGTGCCAGCAGCTTAGAACTAGCCCGCGTAAATGAGCAGTTCTTC
CDR3aa: CASSLELARVNEQFF
abundance: few
j_gene: TRBJ2-1
d_gene: -
v_gene: TRBV7-9

CDR3nt: TGTGCCAGCAGCTTAGCACCAGGGGTTAATGAAAAACTGTTTTTT
CDR3aa: CASSLAPGVNEKLFF
abundance: -
j_gene: TRBJ1-4
d_gene: -
v_gene: TRBV7-2

CDR3nt: TGTGCTACCCCCGGACTGCTGAACACTGAAGCTTTCTTT
CDR3aa: CATPGLLNTEAFF
abundance: -
j_gene: TRBJ1-1
d_gene: -
v_gene: TRBV12-5

CDR3nt: TGTGCCATCAGGAACGGGACATTACTTTACGAGCAGTACTTC
CDR3aa: CAIRNGTLLYEQYF
abundance: -
j_gene: TRBJ2-7
d_gene: -
v_gene: TRBV10-3

CDR3nt: TGCGCCAGCAGCTTGGCTAGCGGGGGGAAGGGGGAGCAGTACTTC
CDR3aa: CASSLASGGKGEQYF
abundance: -
j_gene: TRBJ2-7
d_gene: TRBD2
v_gene: TRBV5-1

CDR3nt: TGTGCCAGCAGCAATCTAGCGGGAGGGCAAAGGAGCTCCTACAATGAGCAGTTCTTC
CDR3aa: CASSNLAGGQRSSYNEQFF
abundance: -
j_gene: TRBJ2-1
d_gene: TRBD2
v_gene: TRBV11-3

CDR3nt: TGTGCCAGCAGCCAAGATACAATCCCTGCATATGGCTACACCTTC
CDR3aa: CASSQDTIPAYGYTF
abundance: -
j_gene: TRBJ1-2
d_gene: -
v_gene: TRBV3-1/TRBV3-2

CDR3nt: TGTGCCAGTAGTATAAGCATGGTAGCGGGGGCTTCTAGCACAGATACGCAGTATTTT
CDR3aa: CASSISMVAGASSTDTQYF
abundance: -
j_gene: TRBJ2-3
d_gene: TRBD2
v_gene: TRBV19